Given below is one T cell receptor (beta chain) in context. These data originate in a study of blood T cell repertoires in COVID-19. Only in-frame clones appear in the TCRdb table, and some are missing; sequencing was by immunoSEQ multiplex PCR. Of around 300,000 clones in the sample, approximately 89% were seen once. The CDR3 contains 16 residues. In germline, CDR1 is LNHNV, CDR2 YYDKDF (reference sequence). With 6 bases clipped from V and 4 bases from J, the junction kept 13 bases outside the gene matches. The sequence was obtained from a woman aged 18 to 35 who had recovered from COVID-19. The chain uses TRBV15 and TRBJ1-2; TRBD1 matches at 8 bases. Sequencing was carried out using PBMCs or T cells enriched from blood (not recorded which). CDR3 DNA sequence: TGTGCCACCAGTACCCATCGAGGGGGGACAGGCTATGGCTACACCTTC. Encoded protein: CATSTHRGGTGYGYTF. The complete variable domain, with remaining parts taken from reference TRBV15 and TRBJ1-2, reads DAMVIQNPRYQVTQFGKPVTLSCSQTLNHNVMYWYQQKSSQAPKLLFHYYDKDFNNEADTPDNFQSRRPNTSFCFLDIRSPGLGDTAMYLCATSTHRGGTGYGYTFGSGTRLTVV.